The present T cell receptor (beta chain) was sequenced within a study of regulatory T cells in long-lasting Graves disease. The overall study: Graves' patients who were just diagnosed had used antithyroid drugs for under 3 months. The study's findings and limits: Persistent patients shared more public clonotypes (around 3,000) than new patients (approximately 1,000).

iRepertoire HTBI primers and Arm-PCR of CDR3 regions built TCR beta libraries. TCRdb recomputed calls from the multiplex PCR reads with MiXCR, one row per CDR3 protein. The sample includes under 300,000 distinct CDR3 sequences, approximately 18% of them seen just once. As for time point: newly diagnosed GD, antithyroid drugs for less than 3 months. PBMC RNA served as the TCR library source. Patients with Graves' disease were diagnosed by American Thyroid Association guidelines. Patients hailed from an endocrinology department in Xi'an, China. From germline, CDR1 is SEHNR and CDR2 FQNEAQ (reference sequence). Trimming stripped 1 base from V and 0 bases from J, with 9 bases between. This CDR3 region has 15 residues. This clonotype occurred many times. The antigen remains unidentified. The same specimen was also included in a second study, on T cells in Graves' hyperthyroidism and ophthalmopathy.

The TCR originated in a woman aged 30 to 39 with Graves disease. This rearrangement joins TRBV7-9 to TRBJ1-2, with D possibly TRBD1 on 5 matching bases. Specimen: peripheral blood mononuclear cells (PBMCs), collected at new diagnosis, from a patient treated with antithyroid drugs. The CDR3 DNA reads TGTGCCAGCAGCTTAGAGGGGAGCTCTAACTATGGCTACACCTTC. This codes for CASSLEGSSNYGYTF.